The 3 T cell receptor beta chains listed next were all sequenced from one sample in a study of tumor-infiltrating lymphocytes in primary liver carcinoma. Each 20-30 mg portion of unsorted bulk tissue served as the source for co-extraction of RNA and DNA. The researchers produced TCR beta cDNA from approximately 0.45 ug total RNA with a constant-region primer. The TCR beta library was amplified through three nested multiplex PCR rounds in a modified ARM-PCR procedure. Rounds one and two of PCR, each of 10 cycles, were primed with TRBV1-TRBV30 forward primers and a C-beta reverse primer. TCRdb reprocessed the multiplex PCR reads via MiXCR and lists one record per CDR3 protein. Of 100,000 or so distinct CDR3 sequences listed, around 66% are singletons. The sequenced sample consisted of liver tumor tissue from sampling region 2. Subset defined: tumor region T2, inferior pole. Receptors were obtained from a woman aged 55-69 years with primary liver carcinoma and hepatitis B virus infection.

A remark on this clonotype: Relative to the germline gene, one junction end is altered; a read error may explain this. The chain joins TRBV5-8 to TRBJ2-7; D is unclear. Germline assignment: CDR1 SGHTS and CDR2 YDEGEE. This CDR3 region has 15 residues. Here the CDR3 reads CASSLSPGASYKQYF. As DNA, the CDR3 is TGCGCCAGCAGCTTGTCCCCAGGAGCCTCCTACAAGCAGTACTTC.

Here the CDR3 reads CARVGGQGQGEQFF. CDR3 bases: TGCGCCAGAGTAGGAGGACAGGGTCAAGGTGAGCAGTTCTTC. V usage is TRBV5-1 and J usage is TRBJ2-1; the match to TRBD1 covers 8 bases. V gave up 8 bases and J gave up 9 bases; unmatched junction bases: 13. This CDR3 has 14 amino acids. In germline, CDR1 is SGHRS, CDR2 YFSETQ.

The chain links TRBV29-1 to TRBJ2-6, with unresolved D. Per the germline V gene, CDR1 is SQVTM and CDR2 is ANQGSEA. The length of the CDR3 is 16 residues. The germline V and J ends were trimmed by 4 bases and 0 bases, with 13 bases remaining between them. CDR3 sequence: CSVAGRPYSGANVLTF. CDR3 sequence (DNA): TGCAGCGTTGCCGGTAGACCGTACTCTGGGGCCAACGTCCTGACTTTC.